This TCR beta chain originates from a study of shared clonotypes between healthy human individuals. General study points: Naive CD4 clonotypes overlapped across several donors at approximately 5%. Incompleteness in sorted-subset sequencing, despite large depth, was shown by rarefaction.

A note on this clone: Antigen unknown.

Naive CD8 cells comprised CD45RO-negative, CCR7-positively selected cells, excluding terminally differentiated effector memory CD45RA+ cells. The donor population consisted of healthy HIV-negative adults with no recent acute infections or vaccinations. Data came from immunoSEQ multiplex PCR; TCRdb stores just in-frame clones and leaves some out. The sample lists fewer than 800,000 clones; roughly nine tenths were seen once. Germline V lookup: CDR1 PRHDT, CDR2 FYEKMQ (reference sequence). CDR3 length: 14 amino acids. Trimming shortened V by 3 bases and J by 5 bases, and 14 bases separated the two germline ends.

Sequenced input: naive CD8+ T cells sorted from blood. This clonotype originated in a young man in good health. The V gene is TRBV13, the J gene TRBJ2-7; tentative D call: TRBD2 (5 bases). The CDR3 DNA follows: TGTGCCAGCAGCTTCACGGACTTGGGCCACGAGCAGTACTTC. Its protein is CASSFTDLGHEQYF.